The present entry profiles one TCR beta chain with its context. Its antigen remains unidentified. One base away there is no much larger clone; base qualities are not given. This record comes from a study of T cell clones after liver transplantation (dated by TCRdb to between 2017 and 2020). Concerning the study at large: The samples were obtained from ITN030ST, a randomized trial that attempted immunosuppression withdrawal within 2 years after liver transplantation. Donor-reactive T cell clones were identified using TCRbeta sequencing after a pre-transplant mixed lymphocyte reaction and were then followed in post-transplant blood. Third party-reactive TCRbeta sequences from pre-transplant MLRs were also identified as an antigen-independent comparator for donor-reactive sequences. Three of the eight recipients were HCV-positive; the others were transplanted for non-autoimmune, non-viral indications. Until randomization at 12-24 months post-transplant, subjects were given standard immunosuppression, with no induction therapy. To count as tolerant, a recipient had to stay completely off immunosuppression for at least one year without liver enzymes climbing beyond twice the upper limit of normal. Blood samples were collected pre-transplant, then pre-randomization ahead of withdrawal, and finally post-randomization once withdrawal had either been completed or failed. The study cohort included 8 liver transplant recipients, of whom 3 were classified as tolerant and 5 as non-tolerant. Here is what the overall study found, with its caveats: Without allograft tissue specimens, donor-reactive T cells may have migrated into the graft rather than being deleted. Donor-reactive sequences declined more than third party-reactive ones, suggesting partial antigen-specific deletion unrelated to withdrawal success. Conclusions were preliminary, limited by small, heterogeneous patient numbers and non-standardized post-transplant time points. Low numbers of available donor cells limited the measurable donor-reactive repertoire in a couple of subjects. Circulating donor-reactive CD4 TCRbeta sequences fell significantly post-transplant in most of the 8 subjects, irrespective of tolerance or HCV status. When repertoire turnover was taken into account, detection of donor-reactive sequences was significantly reduced in 7 of 8 subjects for CD4 and in 8 of 8 subjects for CD8.

Spanning cysteine to phenylalanine, the CDR3 consists of 13 amino acids. The sequence is cut down to CDR3 DNA, 39 bases in frame from base 1. Sequences KGHSH (CDR1) and LQKENI (CDR2) are obtained from the germline V gene. V is reduced by 1 base and J by 3 bases, leaving a spacing of 6 bases between them. High-throughput TCRbeta CDR3 sequencing of frozen genomic DNA was performed by immunoSEQ, including PCR amplification, mapping, bias correction and internal controls. As for how the authors treated the data: Productive rearrangements were retained, and unique TCRbeta sequences were defined by the CDR3 nucleotide sequence together with the V and J gene. For classification of a sequence as donor-reactive, at least 5-fold expansion in CFSE-low cells relative to unstimulated pre-transplant cells and a frequency of at least 0.01% were required. Per-subject minimum frequency thresholds, based on the lowest-template unstimulated sample, ensured at least 90% detection power. Jensen-Shannon divergence between the top 1000 TCRbeta sequences post-transplant and pre-transplant was used to measure repertoire turnover. Changes in detection of donor-reactive sequences were assessed with two-sided Fisher's exact tests. Imported from immuneACCESS, the table was reduced by TCRdb to in-frame sequences with V and J called. These copies leave out some clones; in studies compared against another copy, an unresolved V gene accounts for under half, and the cause of the remainder is not known. V and J calls and clone size are as listed in that table; D and trimming were resolved from the DNA. The sample table lists some 80,000 clones, 84% of them with a count of one. The ten largest account for around 2.2% of the sample.

Thawed unstimulated PBMCs were stained for CD3, CD4 and CD8 and FACS-sorted into CD3+CD4+ and CD3+CD8+ populations. Each of the 8 studied subjects was randomized to immunosuppression withdrawal. The Qiagen DNeasy Blood and Tissue Kit was used to isolate genomic DNA. This receptor was taken from a human patient who received a liver transplant. Some T cells may be donor cells from the graft after a transplant. Here the chain combines TRBV18 and TRBJ1-1; the D segment cannot be called with confidence. The specimen comprised CD4+ T cells from blood, sampled around 50 months after liver transplant. This receptor has the CDR3 CASSPQKDTEAFF. The DNA sequence follows: TGTGCCAGCTCACCACAAAAGGACACTGAAGCTTTCTTT.